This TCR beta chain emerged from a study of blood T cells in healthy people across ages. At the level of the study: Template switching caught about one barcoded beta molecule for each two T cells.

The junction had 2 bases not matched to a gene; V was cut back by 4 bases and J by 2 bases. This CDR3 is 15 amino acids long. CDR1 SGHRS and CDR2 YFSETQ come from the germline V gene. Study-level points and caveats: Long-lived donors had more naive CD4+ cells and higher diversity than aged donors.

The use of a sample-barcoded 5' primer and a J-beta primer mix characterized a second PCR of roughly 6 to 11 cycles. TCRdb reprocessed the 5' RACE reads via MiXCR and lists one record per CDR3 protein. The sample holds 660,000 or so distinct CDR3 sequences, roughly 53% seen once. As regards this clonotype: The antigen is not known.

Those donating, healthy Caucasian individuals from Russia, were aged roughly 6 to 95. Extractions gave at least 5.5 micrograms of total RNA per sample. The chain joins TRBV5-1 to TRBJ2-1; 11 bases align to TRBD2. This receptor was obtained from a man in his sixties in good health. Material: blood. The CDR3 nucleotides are TGCGCCAGCAGCGGGGGACTAGCGGCCTACAATGAGCAGTTCTTC. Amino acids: CASSGGLAAYNEQFF.